This T cell receptor beta chain emerged from a study of T cell responses to AZD1222 COVID-19 vaccine. Clones were sequenced by immunoSEQ multiplex PCR, and TCRdb holds only the in-frame ones, with some missing. The sample consists of over 120,000 clones, 80% to 95% of them appearing once. Source: peripheral blood, taken 28 days after the second AZD1222 dose. The receptor's source is an adult who received the AZD1222 COVID-19 vaccine.

CDR3 in DNA: TGCGCCAGCAGCCAAGCACAGGGCGATCAGCCCCAGCATTTT. Protein product: CASSQAQGDQPQHF. The gene calls are TRBV4-1 and TRBJ1-5, with D maybe TRBD1 (6 bases). In germline, CDR1 is MGHRA, CDR2 YSYEKL. Trimming removed 1 base from V and 5 bases from J, with 9 bases in between. The length of the CDR3 is 14 residues.